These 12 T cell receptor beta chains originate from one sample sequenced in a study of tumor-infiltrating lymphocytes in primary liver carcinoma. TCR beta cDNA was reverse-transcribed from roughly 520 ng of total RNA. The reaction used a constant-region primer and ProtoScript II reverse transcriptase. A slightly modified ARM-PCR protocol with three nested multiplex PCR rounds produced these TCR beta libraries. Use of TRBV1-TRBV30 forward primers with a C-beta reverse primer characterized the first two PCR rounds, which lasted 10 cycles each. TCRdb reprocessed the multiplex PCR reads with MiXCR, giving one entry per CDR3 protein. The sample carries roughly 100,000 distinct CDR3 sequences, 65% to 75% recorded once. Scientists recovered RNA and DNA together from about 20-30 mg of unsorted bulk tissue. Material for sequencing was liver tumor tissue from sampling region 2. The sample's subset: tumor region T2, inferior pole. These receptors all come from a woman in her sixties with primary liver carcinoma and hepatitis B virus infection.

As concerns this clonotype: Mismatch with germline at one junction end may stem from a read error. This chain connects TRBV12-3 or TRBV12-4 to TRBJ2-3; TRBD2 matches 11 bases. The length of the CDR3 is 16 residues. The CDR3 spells CASSPVTSGTTDTQYF. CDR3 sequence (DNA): TGTGCCAGCAGCCCAGTGACTAGCGGGACCACAGATACGCAGTACTTT.

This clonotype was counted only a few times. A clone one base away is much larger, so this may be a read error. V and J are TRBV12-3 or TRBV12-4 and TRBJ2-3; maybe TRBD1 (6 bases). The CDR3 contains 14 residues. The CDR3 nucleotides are TGTGTCAGCAGTCCTGGGGGCTCAATAGATACGCAGTATTTT. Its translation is CVSSPGGSIDTQYF.

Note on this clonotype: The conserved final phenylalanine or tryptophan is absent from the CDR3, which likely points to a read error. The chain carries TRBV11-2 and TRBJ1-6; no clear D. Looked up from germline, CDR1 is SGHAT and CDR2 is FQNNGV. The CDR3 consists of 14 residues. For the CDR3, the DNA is TGTGCCAGCAGCTTAAGCACCCGGGATTCACCACTCCACTTA. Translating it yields CASSLSTRDSPLHL.

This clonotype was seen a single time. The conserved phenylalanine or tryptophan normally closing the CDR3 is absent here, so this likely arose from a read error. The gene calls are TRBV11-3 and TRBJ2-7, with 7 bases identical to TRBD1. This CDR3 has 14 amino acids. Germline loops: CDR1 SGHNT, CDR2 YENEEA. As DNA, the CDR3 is TGTGCCAGCAGCACAGGGGCATGCTCCTACGAACAGTACTTA. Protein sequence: CASSTGACSYEQYL.

CDR3 bases: TGTGCCAGCAGTGACCTCCTACTAGCGGGAGGCGCAGATACGCAGTATTTT. It codes for CASSDLLLAGGADTQYF. The genes are TRBV2 and TRBJ2-3, with 12 bases that match TRBD2. With 3 bases clipped from V and 4 bases from J, the junction kept 8 bases outside the gene matches. CDR1 and CDR2 from the germline V gene are SNHLY and FYNNEI. This CDR3 region has 17 residues.

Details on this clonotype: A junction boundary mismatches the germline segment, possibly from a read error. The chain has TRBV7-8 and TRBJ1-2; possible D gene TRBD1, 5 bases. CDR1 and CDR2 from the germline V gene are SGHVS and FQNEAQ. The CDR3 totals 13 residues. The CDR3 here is CACSLGDPRSYTF. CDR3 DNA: TGTGCCTGCAGTTTAGGGGACCCCCGGAGCTACACTTTC. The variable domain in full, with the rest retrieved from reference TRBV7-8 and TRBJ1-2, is GAGVSQSPRYKVAKRGQDVALRCDPISGHVSLFWYQQALGQGPEFLTYFQNEAQLDKSGLPSDRFFAERPEGSVSTLKIQRTQQEDSAVYLCACSLGDPRSYTFGSGTRLTVV.

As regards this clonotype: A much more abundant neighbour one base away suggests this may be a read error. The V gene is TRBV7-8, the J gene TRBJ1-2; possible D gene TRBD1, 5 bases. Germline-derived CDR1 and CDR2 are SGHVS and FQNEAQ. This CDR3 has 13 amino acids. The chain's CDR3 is CASSLGDPRSYAF. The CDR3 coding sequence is TGTGCCAGCAGCTTAGGGGACCCCCGGAGCTACGCCTTC.

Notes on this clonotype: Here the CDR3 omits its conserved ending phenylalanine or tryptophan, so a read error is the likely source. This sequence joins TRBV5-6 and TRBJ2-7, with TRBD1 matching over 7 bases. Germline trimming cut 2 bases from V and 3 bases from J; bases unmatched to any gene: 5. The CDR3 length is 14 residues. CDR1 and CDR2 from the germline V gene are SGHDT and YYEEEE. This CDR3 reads CASSFQGVVYEQYS. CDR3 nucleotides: TGTGCCAGCAGCTTTCAGGGGGTCGTCTACGAGCAGTACTCC.

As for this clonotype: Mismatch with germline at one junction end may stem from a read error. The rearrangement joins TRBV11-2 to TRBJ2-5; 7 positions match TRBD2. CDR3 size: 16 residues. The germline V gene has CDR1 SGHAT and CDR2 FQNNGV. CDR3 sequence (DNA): TGTGCCGGCAGCTACTCCCGTGGTAGCGGGCGAGAGACCCTGTACTTC. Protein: CAGSYSRGSGRETLYF.

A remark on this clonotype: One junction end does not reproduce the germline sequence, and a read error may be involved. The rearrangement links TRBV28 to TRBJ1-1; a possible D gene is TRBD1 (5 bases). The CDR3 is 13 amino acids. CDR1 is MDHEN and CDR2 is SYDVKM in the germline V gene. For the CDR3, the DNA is TGTGCCAGCAATTTAAAGTTCCAGGGAGAGGCTATCTTT. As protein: CASNLKFQGEAIF. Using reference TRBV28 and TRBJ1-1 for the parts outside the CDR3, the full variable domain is DVKVTQSSRYLVKRTGEKVFLECVQDMDHENMFWYRQDPGLGLRLIYFSYDVKMKEKGDIPEGYSVSREKKERFSLILESASTNQTSMYLCASNLKFQGEAIFGQGTRLTVV.

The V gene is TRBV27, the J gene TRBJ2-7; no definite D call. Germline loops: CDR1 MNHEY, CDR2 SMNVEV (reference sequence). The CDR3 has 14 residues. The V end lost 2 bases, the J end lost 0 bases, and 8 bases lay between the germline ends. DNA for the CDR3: TGTGCCAGCAGTTTAACGGTACACTCCTACGAGCAGTACTTC. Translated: CASSLTVHSYEQYF.

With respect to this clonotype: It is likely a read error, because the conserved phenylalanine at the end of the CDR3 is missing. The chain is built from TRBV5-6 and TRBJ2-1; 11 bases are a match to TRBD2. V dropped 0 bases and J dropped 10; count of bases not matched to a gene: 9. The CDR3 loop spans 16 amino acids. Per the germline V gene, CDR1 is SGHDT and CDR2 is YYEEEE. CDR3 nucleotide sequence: TGTGCCAGCAGCTTGGTAACTAGCGGGAGTATGCGAGAGCAGTTCTTA. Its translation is CASSLVTSGSMREQFL.